This entry describes one TCR beta chain. The assay was immunoSEQ multiplex PCR, and TCRdb's table has in-frame clones only and misses some. Of under 250,000 clones listed, more than 80% are singletons. The data were obtained in a study of blood T cell repertoires in COVID-19. V lost 4 bases, J lost 0 bases, and 13 bases lay in between. The CDR3 loop spans 16 amino acids. Germline assignment: CDR1 KGHSH and CDR2 LQKENI. The clonotype was recovered from a woman aged 18 to 35 in a cohort exposed to, infected with or recovered from COVID-19 (not recorded which). The sample was PBMCs or T cells enriched from blood (not recorded which). This chain links TRBV18 with TRBJ1-3; no definite D call. In DNA form, the CDR3 reads TGTGCCAGCTCACGCGGATTCGGAAACTCTGGAAACACCATATATTTT. Its translation: CASSRGFGNSGNTIYF.